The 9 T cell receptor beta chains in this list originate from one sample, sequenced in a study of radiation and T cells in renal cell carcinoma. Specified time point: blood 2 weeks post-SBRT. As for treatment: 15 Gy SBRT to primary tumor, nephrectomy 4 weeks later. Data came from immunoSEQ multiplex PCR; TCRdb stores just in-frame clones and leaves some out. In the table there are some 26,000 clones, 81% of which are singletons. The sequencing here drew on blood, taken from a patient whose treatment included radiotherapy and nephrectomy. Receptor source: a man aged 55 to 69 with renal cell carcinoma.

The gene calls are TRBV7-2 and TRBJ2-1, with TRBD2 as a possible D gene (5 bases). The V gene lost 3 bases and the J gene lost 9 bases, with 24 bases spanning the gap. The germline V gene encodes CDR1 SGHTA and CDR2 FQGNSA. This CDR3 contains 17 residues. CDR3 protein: CASSLYSSIGTRGEQFF. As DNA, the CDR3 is TGTGCCAGCAGCTTGTACTCTAGCATAGGCACACGGGGTGAGCAGTTCTTC. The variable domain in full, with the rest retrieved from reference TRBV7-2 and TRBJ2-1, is GAGVSQSPSNKVTEKGKDVELRCDPISGHTALYWYRQSLGQGLEFLIYFQGNSAPDKSGLPSDRFSAERTGGSVSTLTIQRTQQEDSAVYLCASSLYSSIGTRGEQFFGPGTRLTVL.

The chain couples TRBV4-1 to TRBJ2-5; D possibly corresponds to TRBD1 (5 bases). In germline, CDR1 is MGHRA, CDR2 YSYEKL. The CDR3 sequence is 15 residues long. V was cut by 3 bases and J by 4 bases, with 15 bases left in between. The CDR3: CASSHIDKRGETQYF. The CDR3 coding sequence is TGCGCCAGCAGCCACATCGACAAAAGGGGAGAGACCCAGTACTTC.

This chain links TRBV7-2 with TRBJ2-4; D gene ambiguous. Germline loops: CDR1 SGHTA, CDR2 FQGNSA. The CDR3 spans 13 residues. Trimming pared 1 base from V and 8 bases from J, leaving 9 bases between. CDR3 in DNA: TGTGCCAGCAGCTTAGATCACGCCTACATTCAGTACTTC. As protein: CASSLDHAYIQYF.

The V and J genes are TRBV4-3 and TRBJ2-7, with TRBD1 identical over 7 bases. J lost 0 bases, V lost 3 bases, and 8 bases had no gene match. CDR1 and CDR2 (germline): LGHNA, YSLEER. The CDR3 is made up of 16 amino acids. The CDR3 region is CASSHTTGTASYEQYF. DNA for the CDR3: TGCGCCAGCAGCCATACCACCGGGACAGCCTCCTACGAGCAGTACTTC.

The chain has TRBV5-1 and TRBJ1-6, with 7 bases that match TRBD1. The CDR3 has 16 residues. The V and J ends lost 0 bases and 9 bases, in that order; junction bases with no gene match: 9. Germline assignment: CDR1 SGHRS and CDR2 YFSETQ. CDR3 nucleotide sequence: TGCGCCAGCAGCTTGGCGGTCAGGGGGTCTATTTCACCCCTCCACTTT. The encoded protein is CASSLAVRGSISPLHF.

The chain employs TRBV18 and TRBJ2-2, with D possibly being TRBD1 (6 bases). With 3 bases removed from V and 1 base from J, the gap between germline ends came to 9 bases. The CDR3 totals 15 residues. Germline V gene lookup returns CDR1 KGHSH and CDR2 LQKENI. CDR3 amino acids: CASSPRQVNTGELFF. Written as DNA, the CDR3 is TGTGCCAGCTCACCCCGACAGGTGAACACCGGGGAGCTGTTTTTT.

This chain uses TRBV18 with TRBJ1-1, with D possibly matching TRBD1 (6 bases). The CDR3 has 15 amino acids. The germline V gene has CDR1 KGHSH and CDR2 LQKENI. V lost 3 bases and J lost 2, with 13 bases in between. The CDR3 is CASSPIGGHNTEAFF. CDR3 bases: TGTGCCAGCTCACCCATTGGGGGCCACAACACTGAAGCTTTCTTT.

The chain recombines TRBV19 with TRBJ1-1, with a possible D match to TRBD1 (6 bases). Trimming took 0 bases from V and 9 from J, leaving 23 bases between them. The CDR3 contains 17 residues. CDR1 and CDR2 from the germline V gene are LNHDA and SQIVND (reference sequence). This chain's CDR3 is CASSIDFSFTGSPQAFF. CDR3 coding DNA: TGTGCCAGTAGTATAGATTTTTCTTTTACAGGGAGTCCCCAAGCTTTCTTT. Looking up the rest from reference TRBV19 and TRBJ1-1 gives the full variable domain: DGGITQSPKYLFRKEGQNVTLSCEQNLNHDAMYWYRQDPGQGLRLIYYSQIVNDFQKGDIAEGYSVSREKKESFPLTVTSAQKNPTAFYLCASSIDFSFTGSPQAFFGQGTRLTVV.

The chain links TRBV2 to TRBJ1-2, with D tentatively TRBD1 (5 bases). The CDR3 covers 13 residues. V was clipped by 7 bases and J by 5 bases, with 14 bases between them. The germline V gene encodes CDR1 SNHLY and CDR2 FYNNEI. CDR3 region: CASMFGDSYGYTF. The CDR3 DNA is TGTGCCAGCATGTTCGGGGACTCTTATGGCTACACCTTC.